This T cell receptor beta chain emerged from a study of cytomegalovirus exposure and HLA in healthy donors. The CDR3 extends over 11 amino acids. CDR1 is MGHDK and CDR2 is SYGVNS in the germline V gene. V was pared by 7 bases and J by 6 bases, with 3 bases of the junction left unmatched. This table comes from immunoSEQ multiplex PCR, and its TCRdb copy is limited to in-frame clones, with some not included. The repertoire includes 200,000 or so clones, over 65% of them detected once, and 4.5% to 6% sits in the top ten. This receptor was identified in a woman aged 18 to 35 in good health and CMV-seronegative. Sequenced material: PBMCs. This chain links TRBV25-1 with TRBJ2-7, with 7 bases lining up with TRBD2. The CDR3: CASNQRGEQYF. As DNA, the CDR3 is TGTGCCAGCAATCAGCGGGGCGAGCAGTACTTC.